The rows below give T cell receptor beta chains drawn from one sample of a study of identical twins' blood T cells. TCRdb reanalysed the 5' RACE reads using MiXCR and keeps one entry per CDR3 protein. The sample consists of hundreds of thousands of distinct CDR3 sequences, approximately 30% of them appearing once. Source material: PBMCs. The receptors derive from a woman aged 18-49 years in good health. Each CDR3 is given with its conserved first and last residue. Not all rows give a size; the values are once, few, many and, for expanded clones, a class.

TRBV19,.,CASSTPGSLDTEAFF
TRBV19,.,CASSIVGLAGNEQFF
TRBV5-4,.,CASSPGQGYEQFF
TRBV7-2,many,CASSFTGGNEQFF
TRBV5-1,.,CASSLEGAQPQHF
TRBV7-2,few,CASSSGLASDTQYF
TRBV5-1,.,CASRPTGYSNQTQHF
TRBV6-2/TRBV6-3,.,CASSYSFRHGPEGNQPQHF
TRBV20-1,many,CSAPGGNTGELFF
TRBV10-2,.,CASAGLAVRETQYF
TRBV20-1,few,CSAQQGSTEAFF
TRBV27,few,CASSFGWGSTEAFF
TRBV25-1,few,CASSEWRRDTNTEAFF
TRBV29-1,.,CSVASGYDGYTF
TRBV6-5,.,CASSYAGSGYEQYF
TRBV20-1,.,CGAQRGTDNSPLHF
TRBV20-1,.,CSARLQGSRNTEAFF
TRBV6-5,many,CASSSQGGANGYTF
TRBV12-5,.,CASGLSREDTEAFF
TRBV7-9,many,CASSLVRSAEHNEQFF
TRBV20-1,.,CSAIRDPYTDTQYF
TRBV5-1,few,CASSLAPRYNEQFF
TRBV25-1,.,CASSVRDTLSYNEQFF